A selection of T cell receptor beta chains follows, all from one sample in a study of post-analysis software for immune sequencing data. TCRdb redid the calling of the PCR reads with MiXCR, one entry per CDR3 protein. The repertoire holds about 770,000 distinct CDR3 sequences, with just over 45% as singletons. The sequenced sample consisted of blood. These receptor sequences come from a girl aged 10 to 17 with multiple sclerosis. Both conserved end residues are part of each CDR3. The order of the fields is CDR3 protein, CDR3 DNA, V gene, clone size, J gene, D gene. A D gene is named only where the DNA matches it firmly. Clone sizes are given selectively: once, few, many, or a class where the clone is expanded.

CDR3: CSASGRAITDTQYF
DNA: TGCAGTGCTAGCGGGAGGGCCATCACAGATACGCAGTATTTT
V: TRBV20-1
size: -
J: TRBJ2-3
D: TRBD2

CDR3: CATSRDIYYEQYF
DNA: TGTGCCACCAGCAGAGATATCTACTACGAGCAGTACTTC
V: TRBV15
size: -
J: TRBJ2-7
D: -

CDR3: CSATPSYRGDEQFF
DNA: TGCAGTGCTACCCCCAGCTACAGGGGCGATGAGCAGTTCTTC
V: TRBV20-1
size: -
J: TRBJ2-1
D: TRBD1

CDR3: CASTGGGDGLGAKNIQYF
DNA: TGTGCCAGCACGGGGGGAGGGGACGGTTTAGGAGCCAAAAACATTCAGTACTTC
V: TRBV12-3/TRBV12-4
size: few
J: TRBJ2-4
D: TRBD2

CDR3: CAISLSGSSSDTQYF
DNA: TGTGCCATCAGTCTTAGCGGGAGTTCTTCCGATACGCAGTATTTT
V: TRBV10-3
size: -
J: TRBJ2-3
D: TRBD2

CDR3: CASSQNGRPQETQYF
DNA: TGTGCCAGCAGTCAAAACGGGAGGCCCCAAGAGACCCAGTACTTC
V: TRBV6-5
size: many
J: TRBJ2-5
D: TRBD2

CDR3: CSVQEPGGTSGSGDTQYF
DNA: TGCAGCGTCCAAGAGCCAGGGGGGACTAGCGGGAGTGGGGATACGCAGTATTTT
V: TRBV29-1
size: few
J: TRBJ2-3
D: TRBD2

CDR3: CATSRDEAGVETQYF
DNA: TGTGCCACCAGCAGAGATGAGGCGGGAGTAGAGACCCAGTACTTC
V: TRBV15
size: -
J: TRBJ2-5
D: TRBD2

CDR3: CSARVGTDNSPPHF
DNA: TGCAGTGCTAGGGTGGGGACAGATAATTCACCCCCCCACTTT
V: TRBV20-1
size: few
J: TRBJ1-6
D: TRBD1

CDR3: CASRLGQGAREAFF
DNA: TGTGCCAGCAGACTAGGACAGGGGGCGCGGGAGGCTTTCTTT
V: TRBV6-5
size: -
J: TRBJ1-1
D: TRBD1

CDR3: CASTLSSGANVLTF
DNA: TGTGCCAGCACGTTAAGCTCTGGGGCCAACGTCCTGACTTTC
V: TRBV7-3
size: few
J: TRBJ2-6
D: -

CDR3: CASSSQQGINEKLFF
DNA: TGTGCCAGCAGCTCCCAACAGGGGATTAATGAAAAACTGTTTTTT
V: TRBV5-5
size: few
J: TRBJ1-4
D: TRBD1

CDR3: CSVDPSGTYQETQYF
DNA: TGCAGCGTTGATCCTAGCGGGACTTACCAAGAGACCCAGTACTTC
V: TRBV29-1
size: few
J: TRBJ2-5
D: TRBD2

CDR3: CASSLQPTASYEQYF
DNA: TGTGCCAGCAGCTTACAGCCGACCGCTTCCTACGAGCAGTACTTC
V: TRBV7-2
size: once
J: TRBJ2-7
D: -

CDR3: CASSLRTAGTTDTQYF
DNA: TGTGCCAGCAGCCTCCGCACGGCGGGGACCACAGATACGCAGTATTTT
V: TRBV6-2/TRBV6-3
size: -
J: TRBJ2-3
D: -

CDR3: CASSLRQTYEQYF
DNA: TGTGCCAGCAGTTTGAGACAAACCTACGAGCAGTACTTC
V: TRBV27
size: -
J: TRBJ2-7
D: -

CDR3: CAWRVDEQFF
DNA: TGTGCCTGGAGAGTTGATGAGCAGTTCTTC
V: TRBV30
size: -
J: TRBJ2-1
D: -

CDR3: CASSFLDLAYEQYF
DNA: TGTGCCAGCAGTTTCCTCGACCTAGCCTACGAGCAGTACTTC
V: TRBV6-6
size: -
J: TRBJ2-7
D: -

CDR3: CATSDDRPSYEQYF
DNA: TGTGCCACCAGTGACGACAGGCCCTCCTACGAGCAGTACTTC
V: TRBV15
size: few
J: TRBJ2-7
D: -

CDR3: CATSSKGNSNQPQHF
DNA: TGTGCCACCAGCAGTAAGGGGAATAGCAATCAGCCCCAGCATTTT
V: TRBV15
size: -
J: TRBJ1-5
D: -

CDR3: CASSLGGLAGADTQYF
DNA: TGTGCCAGCAGCTTAGGAGGGTTAGCGGGAGCAGATACGCAGTATTTT
V: TRBV7-9
size: few
J: TRBJ2-3
D: TRBD2

CDR3: CASSTRDRGANTEAFF
DNA: TGTGCCAGCAGCACTCGGGACAGGGGGGCGAACACTGAAGCTTTCTTT
V: TRBV7-9
size: -
J: TRBJ1-1
D: TRBD1

CDR3: CASSPRQVVAEQFF
DNA: TGTGCCAGCAGTCCTCGACAGGTAGTTGCGGAGCAGTTCTTC
V: TRBV12-3/TRBV12-4
size: -
J: TRBJ2-1
D: -

CDR3: CASSLEFGWGTEAFF
DNA: TGTGCCAGCAGCTTAGAATTCGGGTGGGGCACTGAAGCTTTCTTT
V: TRBV11-2
size: -
J: TRBJ1-1
D: -

CDR3: CASSSGLDLEQYF
DNA: TGTGCCAGCAGTTCGGGACTAGACCTCGAGCAGTACTTC
V: TRBV12-3/TRBV12-4
size: few
J: TRBJ2-7
D: TRBD2

CDR3: CSAAGLRAYEQYF
DNA: TGCAGTGCCGCGGGTCTTCGCGCCTACGAGCAGTACTTC
V: TRBV20-1
size: -
J: TRBJ2-7
D: -

CDR3: CASSSTPYTEAFF
DNA: TGTGCCAGCAGCTCCACACCTTACACTGAAGCTTTCTTT
V: TRBV7-2
size: -
J: TRBJ1-1
D: -

CDR3: CASSLALFGRANYGYTF
DNA: TGTGCCAGCAGCTTGGCTCTTTTTGGTAGAGCTAACTATGGCTACACCTTC
V: TRBV5-5
size: few
J: TRBJ1-2
D: -

CDR3: CASSSTRTPEETQYF
DNA: TGTGCCAGCAGTTCAACCCGGACGCCCGAAGAGACCCAGTACTTC
V: TRBV6-2/TRBV6-3
size: -
J: TRBJ2-5
D: -

CDR3: CASRKAPTSYLGEETQYF
DNA: TGTGCCAGCAGGAAGGCCCCCACTAGCTATTTAGGGGAAGAGACCCAGTACTTC
V: TRBV7-9
size: -
J: TRBJ2-5
D: -

CDR3: CSARVAGDTQYF
DNA: TGCAGTGCTAGAGTGGCAGGAGATACGCAGTATTTT
V: TRBV20-1
size: few
J: TRBJ2-3
D: -

CDR3: CASSLGARTKPNYGYTF
DNA: TGTGCCAGCAGCTTAGGGGCGAGGACTAAGCCTAACTATGGCTACACCTTC
V: TRBV7-8
size: -
J: TRBJ1-2
D: -

CDR3: CASSLRTVLGYGYTF
DNA: TGTGCCAGCAGCCTCCGGACAGTCCTAGGCTATGGCTACACCTTC
V: TRBV7-8
size: -
J: TRBJ1-2
D: -

CDR3: CSASGTSSSYEQYF
DNA: TGCAGTGCATCCGGGACTAGCAGTTCCTACGAGCAGTACTTC
V: TRBV20-1
size: -
J: TRBJ2-7
D: TRBD2

CDR3: CSAVLAGEKTQYF
DNA: TGCAGTGCGGTGCTAGCGGGAGAGAAGACCCAGTACTTC
V: TRBV20-1
size: few
J: TRBJ2-5
D: TRBD2

CDR3: CASSPIRGTAEAFF
DNA: TGTGCCAGCAGTCCCATTCGGGGGACGGCTGAAGCTTTCTTT
V: TRBV6-6
size: -
J: TRBJ1-1
D: -

CDR3: CASSSTDEQFF
DNA: TGTGCCAGCAGCTCTACGGATGAGCAGTTCTTC
V: TRBV13
size: -
J: TRBJ2-1
D: -

CDR3: CASSLHGQGNIQYF
DNA: TGTGCCAGCAGCTTACACGGACAGGGAAACATTCAGTACTTC
V: TRBV7-2
size: -
J: TRBJ2-4
D: TRBD1

CDR3: CSVAGGAAHLPDTQYF
DNA: TGCAGCGTTGCGGGCGGAGCGGCTCATCTTCCAGATACGCAGTATTTT
V: TRBV29-1
size: -
J: TRBJ2-3
D: -

CDR3: CASSEYFTSGSTDTQYF
DNA: TGTGCCAGCAGTGAATATTTCACTAGCGGGAGCACAGATACGCAGTATTTT
V: TRBV25-1
size: -
J: TRBJ2-3
D: TRBD2

CDR3: CSVDRGGQGELNTEAFF
DNA: TGCAGCGTTGATCGTGGAGGGCAGGGAGAGTTGAACACTGAAGCTTTCTTT
V: TRBV29-1
size: -
J: TRBJ1-1
D: -

CDR3: CSASARGDGYTF
DNA: TGCAGTGCTAGCGCCAGGGGCGATGGCTACACCTTC
V: TRBV20-1
size: -
J: TRBJ1-2
D: -

CDR3: CASSQGEEVYEQYF
DNA: TGTGCCAGCAGCCAAGGTGAGGAAGTGTACGAGCAGTACTTC
V: TRBV4-2
size: -
J: TRBJ2-7
D: -

CDR3: CVSSEFGWPDYEQYF
DNA: TGCGTCAGCAGTGAGTTTGGCTGGCCTGACTACGAGCAGTACTTC
V: TRBV10-2
size: -
J: TRBJ2-7
D: -

CDR3: CASRLTGAQETQYF
DNA: TGTGCCAGCAGACTGACAGGGGCCCAAGAGACCCAGTACTTC
V: TRBV6-6
size: few
J: TRBJ2-5
D: TRBD1

CDR3: CASSLGGSGAGTQYF
DNA: TGTGCCAGCAGCTTAGGGGGTAGCGGGGCAGGTACGCAGTATTTT
V: TRBV7-2
size: -
J: TRBJ2-3
D: TRBD2

CDR3: CSARAGEEDGYTF
DNA: TGCAGTGCTAGAGCGGGGGAGGAAGATGGCTACACCTTC
V: TRBV20-1
size: -
J: TRBJ1-2
D: -